These 27 T cell receptor beta chains originate from one sample sequenced in a study of blood T cell repertoires in COVID-19. Generated by immunoSEQ multiplex PCR, the TCRdb table keeps only in-frame clones and is missing some. Of 35,000 to 50,000 clones in the sample, approximately 90% were seen once. The sample was peripheral blood. These receptors were obtained from a man aged 65 to 85 with active COVID-19.

CDR3 protein: CASSRTSGGETQYF. The CDR3 nucleotides are TGTGCCAGTAGTAGAACCTCCGGGGGAGAGACCCAGTACTTC. This chain connects TRBV19 to TRBJ2-5; D is possibly TRBD2 (6 bases). The CDR3 covers 14 residues. V gave up 4 bases and J gave up 4 bases, with 13 bases separating them. In germline, CDR1 is LNHDA, CDR2 SQIVND (reference sequence).

The chain recombines TRBV28 with TRBJ1-6; D might be TRBD1 (5 bases). The germline V gene encodes CDR1 MDHEN and CDR2 SYDVKM. Trimming shortened V by 4 bases and J by 10 bases, and 20 bases separated the two germline ends. The CDR3 runs 16 residues. The CDR3 loop reads CASSSTDLLGNSPLHF. DNA of the CDR3: TGTGCCAGCAGTTCGACAGACCTCCTAGGTAACTCACCCCTCCACTTT. The full variable domain, its missing parts supplied by reference TRBV28 and TRBJ1-6, is DVKVTQSSRYLVKRTGEKVFLECVQDMDHENMFWYRQDPGLGLRLIYFSYDVKMKEKGDIPEGYSVSREKKERFSLILESASTNQTSMYLCASSSTDLLGNSPLHFGNGTRLTVT.

The rearrangement uses TRBV28 and TRBJ1-1; D may be TRBD1 (5 bases). Germline-derived CDR1 and CDR2 are MDHEN and SYDVKM. There are 16 residues in the CDR3. Trimming took off 4 bases at V and 0 bases at J, with 15 bases between the two ends. The CDR3 nucleotides read TGTGCCAGCAGTTCGCCTGGGGGGTATATGAACACTGAAGCTTTCTTT. The encoded protein is CASSSPGGYMNTEAFF.

This sequence joins TRBV18 and TRBJ1-5; 8 bases agree with TRBD1. The CDR3 totals 15 residues. The germline V gene encodes CDR1 KGHSH and CDR2 LQKENI. The V and J ends lost 4 bases and 5 bases, in that order; junction bases with no gene match: 7. The CDR3, as DNA: TGTGCCAGCTCACAGGCAGGGGGCTATGATCAGCCCCAGCATTTT. Amino acids: CASSQAGGYDQPQHF.

The CDR3 sequence: CASSQPSRDRDRYGYTF. In DNA, the CDR3 is TGTGCCAGCAGCCAACCCAGCAGGGACAGGGATCGGTATGGCTACACCTTC. The chain uses TRBV4-2 and TRBJ1-2; 9 bases are a match to TRBD1. Germline loops: CDR1 LGHNA, CDR2 YNFKEQ. The V segment lost 2 bases and the J segment 5 bases; nucleotides outside the gene matches: 12. This CDR3 contains 17 residues.

On this clone itself: One junction end disagrees with the germline gene, perhaps due to a read error. The gene calls are TRBV7-7 and TRBJ2-2, with 9 bases that match TRBD2. CDR1 is SSHAT, CDR2 FNYEAQ, per germline (reference sequence). This CDR3 comprises 16 residues. CDR3 in DNA: TGTGCTAGCAGCGTGGCGGGGGGGGCCGGCGCCGGGGAGCTGTTTTTT. Translating it yields CASSVAGGAGAGELFF.

The chain uses TRBV15 and TRBJ2-5, with D tentatively TRBD2 (6 bases). This CDR3 has 17 residues. Between the trimmed V and J ends, which lost 3 bases and 1 base, there was a span of 18 bases. Germline CDR1 and CDR2: LNHNV and YYDKDF (reference sequence). CDR3 in DNA: TGTGCCACCAGCAGTGGGGGGACTTCCCGCCCCCAAGAGACCCAGTACTTC. Protein product: CATSSGGTSRPQETQYF.

The gene calls are TRBV5-4 and TRBJ1-1; TRBD1 aligns across 7 bases. V lost 3 bases, J lost 6 bases, and 5 bases stayed unmatched. CDR1 is SGHNT and CDR2 is YYREEE in the germline V gene (reference sequence). The CDR3 is 13 residues long. The DNA for the CDR3 is TGTGCCAGCAGCTACGACAGGGACTCTGAAGCTTTCTTT. Residues: CASSYDRDSEAFF. Supplemented by reference TRBV5-4 and TRBJ1-1, the full variable domain reads ETGVTQSPTHLIKTRGQQVTLRCSSQSGHNTVSWYQQALGQGPQFIFQYYREEENGRGNFPPRFSGLQFPNYSSELNVNALELDDSALYLCASSYDRDSEAFFGQGTRLTVV.

The rearrangement links TRBV7-3 to TRBJ2-5, with 9 bases aligning to TRBD1. V trimming: 5 bases; J trimming: 5 bases; junction bases outside the gene matches: 12. CDR1 and CDR2 (germline): SGHTA, FQGTGA. CDR3 length equals 16 residues. The CDR3 sequence is CASSRSGGQGDETQYF. The DNA of the CDR3 is TGTGCCAGCAGCCGCTCGGGGGGACAGGGCGATGAGACCCAGTACTTC.

J is TRBJ2-3 and V is TRBV28; D possibly corresponds to TRBD1 (6 bases). This CDR3 has 13 residues. The germline gives CDR1 MDHEN, CDR2 SYDVKM. The V gene lost 6 bases and the J gene lost 2 bases, with 9 bases spanning the gap. In nucleotides, the CDR3 is TGTGCCAGCAGGCAGGGGATCACAGATACGCAGTATTTT. It codes for CASRQGITDTQYF.

The chain uses TRBV7-9 and TRBJ1-1, with no clear D. The length of the CDR3 is 14 residues. Germline assignment: CDR1 SEHNR and CDR2 FQNEAQ (reference sequence). V lost 1 base and J 4 bases, leaving 10 bases between the germline ends. CDR3 in amino acids: CASSLGVESTEAFF. The CDR3 coding sequence is TGTGCCAGCAGCTTAGGTGTGGAGAGCACTGAAGCTTTCTTT.

The table lists this clone with a few counts. The chain employs TRBV5-1 and TRBJ1-2; unclear D gene. The germline gives CDR1 SGHRS, CDR2 YFSETQ. The CDR3 is made up of 13 amino acids. The V gene lost 2 bases and the J gene lost 6 bases, with 11 bases spanning the gap. The CDR3 DNA sequence: TGCGCCAGCAGCTTAGCAGGTACCGATGGCTACACCTTC. Its translation: CASSLAGTDGYTF.

The chain uses TRBV3-1 (or the pseudogene TRBV3-2) and TRBJ1-1, with D unclear. CDR3 size: 13 residues. Looked up from germline, CDR1 is LGHDT and CDR2 is YNNKEL (reference sequence). V dropped 3 bases and J dropped 1 base, with 6 bases sitting between them. The chain's CDR3 is CASSHLENTEAFF. In DNA, the CDR3 is TGTGCCAGCAGCCACCTAGAGAACACTGAAGCTTTCTTT.

The chain recombines TRBV12-3 or TRBV12-4 with TRBJ1-6; D unresolved. The CDR3 is 13 amino acids. Trimming took 4 bases from V and 7 from J, leaving 8 bases between them. The CDR3 region is CASSYRENSPLHF. Written as DNA, the CDR3 is TGTGCCAGCAGTTATAGGGAGAATTCACCCCTCCACTTT.

V usage is TRBV25-1 and J usage is TRBJ2-7, with D tentatively TRBD2 (5 bases). The CDR3 length is 15 residues. Trimming shortened V by 2 bases and J by 2 bases, and 13 bases separated the two germline ends. Germline loops: CDR1 MGHDK, CDR2 SYGVNS. The CDR3 spells CASSEVSGPPYEQYF. The CDR3 DNA sequence: TGTGCCAGCAGTGAAGTCAGCGGTCCGCCCTACGAGCAGTACTTC.

The chain recombines TRBV7-8 with TRBJ1-2, with D perhaps TRBD1 (6 bases). V lost 5 bases and J lost 2, with 15 bases in between. The CDR3 loop spans 15 amino acids. Germline lookup yields CDR1 SGHVS and CDR2 FQNEAQ. The CDR3 DNA reads TGTGCCAGCAGCCCCCGGGACACAATAAACTATGGCTACACCTTC. It yields the protein CASSPRDTINYGYTF.

The chain couples TRBV29-1 to TRBJ2-7; D might be TRBD2 (5 bases). Germline CDR1 reads SQVTM; CDR2 reads ANQGSEA. Trimming stripped 4 bases from V and 7 bases from J, with 14 bases between. This CDR3 is 12 amino acids long. The CDR3 DNA reads as TGCAGCGTTGCATGGGCTACGGGGGAGCAGTACTTC. It specifies CSVAWATGEQYF.

This clone showed up just once. V and J are TRBV6-5 and TRBJ2-4, with D perhaps matching TRBD1 (7 bases). Germline loops: CDR1 MNHEY, CDR2 SVGAGI. Trimming pared 6 bases from V and 3 bases from J, leaving 12 bases between. The CDR3 runs to 14 residues. DNA of the CDR3: TGTGCCAGCAGCCCAGGGGGGAACAAAAACATTCAGTACTTC. Its translation: CASSPGGNKNIQYF.

The V call is TRBV11-2, the J call TRBJ2-7; D is undetermined. V was trimmed by 0 bases and J by 6 bases, leaving 6 bases between them. This CDR3 has 12 residues. Germline assignment: CDR1 SGHAT and CDR2 FQNNGV. CDR3 in amino acids: CASSLEAVEQYF. Here the CDR3 DNA reads TGTGCCAGCAGCTTAGAGGCGGTCGAGCAGTACTTC.

V is TRBV7-2 and J is TRBJ1-4, with TRBD1 matching 9 bases. The V segment lost 3 bases and the J segment 8 bases; nucleotides outside the gene matches: 4. Germline V lookup: CDR1 SGHTA, CDR2 FQGNSA. The CDR3 is made up of 14 amino acids. Written as DNA, the CDR3 is TGTGCCAGCAGCTTCGGGACAGGGAACGAAAAACTGTTTTTT. Translated: CASSFGTGNEKLFF.

The chain combines TRBV6-2 or TRBV6-3 with TRBJ1-5, with D possibly matching TRBD1 (5 bases). The germline V gene encodes CDR1 MNHEY and CDR2 SVGEGT. V gave up 2 bases and J gave up 4 bases, with 12 bases separating them. The CDR3 has 15 amino acids. The CDR3 sequence: CASSYGGTSNQPQHF. DNA for the CDR3: TGTGCCAGCAGTTACGGGGGGACTTCAAATCAGCCCCAGCATTTT.

This rearrangement joins TRBV29-1 to TRBJ2-5; 7 bases agree with TRBD1. The germline V gene encodes CDR1 SQVTM and CDR2 ANQGSEA. V lost 6 bases to trimming and J lost 2 bases; unmatched junction nucleotides: 3. CDR3 size: 12 residues. CDR3 sequence (DNA): TGCAGCGTGAGGGGGCCTCAAGAGACCCAGTACTTC. Protein product: CSVRGPQETQYF.

The chain combines TRBV13 with TRBJ1-2, with D perhaps TRBD1 (5 bases). From germline, CDR1 is PRHDT and CDR2 FYEKMQ (reference sequence). The CDR3 consists of 15 residues. V gave up 0 bases and J gave up 8 bases, with 16 bases separating them. The DNA for the CDR3 is TGTGCCAGCAGCTTAGGGTGGCAGGGAAGCGAAGGCTACACCTTC. Translating gives CASSLGWQGSEGYTF. Based on the CDR3 plus reference TRBV13 and TRBJ1-2, the full variable domain is AAGVIQSPRHLIKEKRETATLKCYPIPRHDTVYWYQQGPGQDPQFLISFYEKMQSDKGSIPDRFSAQQFSDYHSELNMSSLELGDSALYFCASSLGWQGSEGYTFGSGTRLTVV.

This chain uses TRBV7-9 with TRBJ1-4; weak D call: TRBD1 (5 bases). CDR1 and CDR2 from the germline V gene are SEHNR and FQNEAQ (reference sequence). V gave up 1 base and J gave up 7 bases, with 16 bases separating them. The CDR3 totals 16 residues. The CDR3 region is CASSLVGSGAAEKLFF. For the CDR3, the DNA is TGTGCCAGCAGCTTAGTTGGGTCTGGGGCGGCTGAAAAACTGTTTTTT.

In its sample, this clone was seen once. The chain is built from TRBV11-2 and TRBJ2-1; D possibly corresponds to TRBD2 (6 bases). CDR3 size: 18 residues. Germline V gives CDR1 SGHAT, CDR2 FQNNGV. V shed 7 bases and J shed 7 bases, with 29 bases lying between them. CDR3 coding DNA: TGTGCCAGCATCTCAAACTTTTCCCCAGGGAGGTTTGGGAATGAGCAGTTCTTC. It specifies CASISNFSPGRFGNEQFF.

V and J are TRBV2 and TRBJ1-2, with D maybe TRBD1 (6 bases). The CDR3 extends over 13 amino acids. V was trimmed by 2 bases and J by 4 bases, leaving 8 bases between them. Germline values: CDR1 SNHLY, CDR2 FYNNEI. CDR3 region: CASSEQGSYGYTF. As DNA, the CDR3 is TGTGCCAGCAGTGAACAGGGGTCCTATGGCTACACCTTC.

The V gene is TRBV6-5, the J gene TRBJ2-2, with TRBD1 matching 8 bases. V lost 2 bases to trimming and J lost 7 bases; unmatched junction nucleotides: 6. CDR1 is MNHEY, CDR2 SVGAGI, per germline. The CDR3 has 15 amino acids. CDR3 residues: CASSYGGQGYGELFF. DNA for the CDR3: TGTGCCAGCAGTTACGGAGGACAGGGATACGGGGAGCTGTTTTTT.